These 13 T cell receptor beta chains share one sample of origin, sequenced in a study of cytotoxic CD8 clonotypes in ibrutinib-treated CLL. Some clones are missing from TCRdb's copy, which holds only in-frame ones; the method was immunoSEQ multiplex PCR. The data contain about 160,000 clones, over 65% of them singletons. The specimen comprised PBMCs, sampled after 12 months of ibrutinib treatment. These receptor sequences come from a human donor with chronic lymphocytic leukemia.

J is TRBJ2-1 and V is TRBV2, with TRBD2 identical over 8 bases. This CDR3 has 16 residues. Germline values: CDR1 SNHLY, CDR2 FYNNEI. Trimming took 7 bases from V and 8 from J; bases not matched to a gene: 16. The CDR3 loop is CASKVGVGTRPHEQFF. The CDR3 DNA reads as TGTGCCAGCAAGGTTGGTGTCGGGACTAGGCCCCATGAGCAGTTCTTC. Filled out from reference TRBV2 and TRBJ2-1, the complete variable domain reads EPEVTQTPSHQVTQMGQEVILRCVPISNHLYFYWYRQILGQKVEFLVSFYNNEISEKSEIFDDQFSVERPDGSNFTLKIRSTKLEDSAMYFCASKVGVGTRPHEQFFGPGTRLTVL.

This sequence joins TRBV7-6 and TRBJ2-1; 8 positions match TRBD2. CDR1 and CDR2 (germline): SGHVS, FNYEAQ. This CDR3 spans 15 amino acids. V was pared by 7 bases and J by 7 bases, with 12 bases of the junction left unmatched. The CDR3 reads CASTPAGGALNEQFF. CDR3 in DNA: TGTGCCAGCACCCCCGCGGGGGGAGCCTTAAATGAGCAGTTCTTC. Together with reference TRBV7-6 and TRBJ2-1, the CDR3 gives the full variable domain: GAGVSQSPRYKVTKRGQDVALRCDPISGHVSLYWYRQALGQGPEFLTYFNYEAQQDKSGLPNDRFSAERPEGSISTLTIQRTEQRDSAMYRCASTPAGGALNEQFFGPGTRLTVL.

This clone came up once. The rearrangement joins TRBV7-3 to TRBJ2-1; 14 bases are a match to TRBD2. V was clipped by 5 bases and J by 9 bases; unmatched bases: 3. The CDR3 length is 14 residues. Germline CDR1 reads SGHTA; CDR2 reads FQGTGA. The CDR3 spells CASSPGLAGGEQFF. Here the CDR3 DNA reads TGTGCCAGCAGCCCTGGACTAGCGGGGGGTGAGCAGTTCTTC.

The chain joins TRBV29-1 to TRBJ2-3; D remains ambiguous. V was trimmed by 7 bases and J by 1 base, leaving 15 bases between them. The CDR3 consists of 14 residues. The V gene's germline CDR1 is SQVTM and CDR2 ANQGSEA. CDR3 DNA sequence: TGCAGCGCCCGGACGGGTCAGGGCACAGATACGCAGTATTTT. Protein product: CSARTGQGTDTQYF.

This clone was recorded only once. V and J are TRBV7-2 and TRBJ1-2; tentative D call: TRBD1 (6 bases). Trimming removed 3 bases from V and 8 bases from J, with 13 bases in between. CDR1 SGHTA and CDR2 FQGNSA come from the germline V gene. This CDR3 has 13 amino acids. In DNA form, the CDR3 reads TGTGCCAGCAGCTTTCAGGGGCGTAGGGGCTACACCTTC. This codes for CASSFQGRRGYTF.

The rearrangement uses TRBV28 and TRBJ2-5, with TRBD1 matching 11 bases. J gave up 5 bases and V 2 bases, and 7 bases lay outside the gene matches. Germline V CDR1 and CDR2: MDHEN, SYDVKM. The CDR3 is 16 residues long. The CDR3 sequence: CASSLRTGGSRETQYF. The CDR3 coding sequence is TGTGCCAGCAGTTTAAGGACAGGGGGCTCGCGGGAGACCCAGTACTTC.

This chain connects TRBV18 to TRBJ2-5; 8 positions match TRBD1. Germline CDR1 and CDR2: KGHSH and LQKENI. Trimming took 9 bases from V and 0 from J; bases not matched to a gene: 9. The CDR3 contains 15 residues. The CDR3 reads CASASGGWYQETQYF. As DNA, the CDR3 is TGTGCCAGTGCATCAGGGGGCTGGTACCAAGAGACCCAGTACTTC.

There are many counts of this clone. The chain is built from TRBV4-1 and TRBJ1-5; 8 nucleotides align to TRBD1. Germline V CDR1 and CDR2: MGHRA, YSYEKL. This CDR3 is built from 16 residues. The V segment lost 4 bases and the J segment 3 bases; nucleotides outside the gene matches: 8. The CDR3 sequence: CASSPKTGDVNQPQHF. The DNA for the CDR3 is TGCGCCAGCAGCCCGAAGACAGGGGACGTCAATCAGCCCCAGCATTTT.

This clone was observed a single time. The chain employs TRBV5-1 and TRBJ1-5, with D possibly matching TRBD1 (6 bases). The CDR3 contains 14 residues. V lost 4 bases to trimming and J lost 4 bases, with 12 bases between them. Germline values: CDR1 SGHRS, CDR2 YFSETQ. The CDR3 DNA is TGCGCCAGCAGCCCGGACAGCCCTAATCAGCCCCAGCATTTT. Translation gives CASSPDSPNQPQHF.

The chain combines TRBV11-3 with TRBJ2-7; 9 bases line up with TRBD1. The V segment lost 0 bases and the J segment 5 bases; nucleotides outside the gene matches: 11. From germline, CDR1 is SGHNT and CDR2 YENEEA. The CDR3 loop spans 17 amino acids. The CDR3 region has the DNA TGTGCCAGCAGCTTAGACCTACCCGGGACAGGGTTGGACGAGCAGTACTTC. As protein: CASSLDLPGTGLDEQYF.

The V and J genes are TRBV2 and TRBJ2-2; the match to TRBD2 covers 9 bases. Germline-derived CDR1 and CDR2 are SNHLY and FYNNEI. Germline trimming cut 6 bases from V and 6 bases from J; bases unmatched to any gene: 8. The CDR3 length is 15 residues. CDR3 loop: CASRGTSSWAGELFF. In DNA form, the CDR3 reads TGTGCCAGCAGGGGGACTAGCAGCTGGGCCGGGGAGCTGTTTTTT. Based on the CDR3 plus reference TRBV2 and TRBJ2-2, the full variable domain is EPEVTQTPSHQVTQMGQEVILRCVPISNHLYFYWYRQILGQKVEFLVSFYNNEISEKSEIFDDQFSVERPDGSNFTLKIRSTKLEDSAMYFCASRGTSSWAGELFFGEGSRLTVL.

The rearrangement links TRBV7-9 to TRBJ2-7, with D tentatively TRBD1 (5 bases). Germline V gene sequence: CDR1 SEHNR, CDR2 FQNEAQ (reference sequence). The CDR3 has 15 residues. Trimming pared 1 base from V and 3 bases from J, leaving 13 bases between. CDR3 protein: CASSLGVGEGYEQYF. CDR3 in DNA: TGTGCCAGCAGCTTAGGCGTAGGGGAAGGCTACGAGCAGTACTTC.

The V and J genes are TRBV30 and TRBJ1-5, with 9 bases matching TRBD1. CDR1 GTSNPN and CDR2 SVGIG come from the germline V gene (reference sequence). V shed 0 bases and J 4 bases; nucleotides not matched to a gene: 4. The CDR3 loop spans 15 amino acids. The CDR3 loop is CAWSVRGTGNQPQHF. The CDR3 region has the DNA TGTGCCTGGAGTGTAAGGGGGACAGGGAATCAGCCCCAGCATTTT.